The 14 T cell receptor beta chains below come from one sample, sequenced in a study of T cells in Graves' hyperthyroidism and ophthalmopathy. The CDR3 regions of TCR beta were amplified from RNA transcripts. Carried out on the TCR CDR3, a first-round RT-PCR used the HTBI primer set. TCRdb processed the multiplex PCR reads anew with MiXCR; each CDR3 protein has one entry. The sample lists about 420,000 distinct CDR3 sequences, around 16% seen once, with less than 15% in the top ten. Material for sequencing was blood. These receptors all stem from a woman aged 18 to 35 with Graves' hyperthyroidism.

This clonotype occurred many times. This rearrangement joins TRBV2 to TRBJ2-3, with 7 nucleotides matching TRBD2. Per the germline V gene, CDR1 is SNHLY and CDR2 is FYNNEI. CDR3 length: 16 amino acids. V shed 6 bases and J 0 bases; nucleotides not matched to a gene: 9. The CDR3 sequence is CASRTLAAYSTDTQYF. CDR3 sequence (DNA): TGTGCCAGCAGGACTCTAGCGGCCTATAGCACAGATACGCAGTATTTT.

V gene TRBV6-6 combines with J gene TRBJ2-3; 10 bases are a match to TRBD2. The CDR3 consists of 17 residues. Germline V gene sequence: CDR1 MNHNY, CDR2 SVGAGI (reference sequence). The junction had 10 bases not matched to a gene; V was cut back by 2 bases and J by 5 bases. The CDR3 region has the DNA TGTGCCAGCAGTTACCTGCCTAGCGGGGGATCCGGAGATACGCAGTATTTT. It yields the protein CASSYLPSGGSGDTQYF.

This clonotype was seen at least ten times. The chain is built from TRBV7-8 and TRBJ1-4; 7 bases map to TRBD1. The germline V gene has CDR1 SGHVS and CDR2 FQNEAQ. The J segment lost 0 bases and the V segment lost 2 bases, leaving 12 bases of the junction unmatched. This CDR3 is built from 19 residues. The CDR3 DNA is TGTGCCAGCAGCTTAAAACAGGGGACGTTTTCTGCAACTAATGAAAAACTGTTTTTT. This codes for CASSLKQGTFSATNEKLFF.

This clonotype came up many times. This chain joins TRBV5-6 and TRBJ2-1; the D is unclear. CDR1 is SGHDT, CDR2 YYEEEE, per germline. The V end lost 4 bases, the J end lost 4 bases, and 15 bases lay between the germline ends. This CDR3 is built from 15 residues. In nucleotides, the CDR3 is TGTGCCAGCAGCCAAGTCGGCCGACGGTACAATGAGCAGTTCTTC. Amino acid sequence: CASSQVGRRYNEQFF.

This clonotype occurred many times. The rearrangement uses TRBV2 and TRBJ2-3; 10 bases map to TRBD2. V trimming: 4 bases; J trimming: 2 bases; junction bases outside the gene matches: 12. This CDR3 comprises 18 residues. Germline values: CDR1 SNHLY, CDR2 FYNNEI. In DNA form, the CDR3 reads TGTGCCAGCAGTGTCAACGTGGCTAGCGGGGGACCCACAGATACGCAGTATTTT. It translates to CASSVNVASGGPTDTQYF.

In its sample, this clonotype was seen many times. The chain uses TRBV12-3 or TRBV12-4 and TRBJ2-3; 9 nucleotides align to TRBD2. CDR3 length: 15 residues. The V segment lost 2 bases and the J segment 6 bases; nucleotides outside the gene matches: 6. The CDR3, as DNA: TGTGCCAGCAGTTTATTGTTAGCGGGGGTGGATACGCAGTATTTT. Protein product: CASSLLLAGVDTQYF.

There are many counts of this clonotype. The rearrangement joins TRBV28 to TRBJ2-7; D remains unclear. The V and J ends lost 6 bases and 5 bases respectively, with 11 bases between them. Germline CDR1 and CDR2: MDHEN and SYDVKM. The CDR3 totals 12 residues. The CDR3 coding sequence is TGTGCCAGCAGCCCCGCCTGGCACGAGCAGTACTTC. Protein sequence: CASSPAWHEQYF.

V is TRBV19 and J is TRBJ2-1, with D tentatively TRBD1 (5 bases). The CDR3 runs 13 residues. The germline gives CDR1 LNHDA, CDR2 SQIVND (reference sequence). Between the trimmed V and J ends, which lost 7 bases and 3 bases, there was a span of 10 bases. CDR3 nucleotides: TGTGCCAGTACCCAGGGAAACTACAATGAGCAGTTCTTC. This codes for CASTQGNYNEQFF.

V is TRBV20-1 and J is TRBJ1-1, with D maybe TRBD1 (5 bases). The germline V and J ends were trimmed by 1 base and 0 bases, with 9 bases remaining between them. CDR1 is DFQATT and CDR2 is SNEGSKA in the germline V gene (reference sequence). The CDR3 contains 14 residues. CDR3 amino acids: CSARGGGVNTEAFF. In DNA, the CDR3 is TGCAGTGCTAGAGGGGGGGGGGTGAACACTGAAGCTTTCTTT.

The V gene is TRBV7-2, the J gene TRBJ1-3, with D possibly being TRBD1 (5 bases). This CDR3 comprises 14 residues. Per the germline V gene, CDR1 is SGHTA and CDR2 is FQGNSA. With 5 bases removed from V and 3 bases from J, the gap between germline ends came to 11 bases. The CDR3 DNA is TGTGCCAGCAGCCCCTGGGACTTTGGAAACACCATATATTTT. Its protein product is CASSPWDFGNTIYF.

This clonotype was seen many times. This sequence joins TRBV27 and TRBJ2-7; D might be TRBD1 or TRBD2, each matching 5 bases. Germline V lookup: CDR1 MNHEY, CDR2 SMNVEV (reference sequence). Trimming cost V 2 bases and J 1 base, with 15 bases left between them. The length of the CDR3 is 16 residues. The CDR3 DNA reads as TGTGCCAGCAGTTTAAATGTTGGGAGACAGTCCTACGAGCAGTACTTC. This sequence encodes CASSLNVGRQSYEQYF.

This clonotype was counted ten times or more. The chain employs TRBV20-1 and TRBJ1-1; perhaps TRBD1 as D (5 bases). Trimming stripped 0 bases from V and 3 bases from J, with 17 bases between. This CDR3 comprises 16 residues. Germline V gene data show CDR1 as DFQATT and CDR2 as SNEGSKA (reference sequence). The CDR3 spells CSARELTVRRDTEAFF. Here the CDR3 DNA reads TGCAGTGCTAGAGAGCTGACAGTTCGCAGGGACACTGAAGCTTTCTTT.

As regards this clonotype: With a much larger clone just one base away, this may be a read error. The chain has TRBV28 and TRBJ1-1; no firm D call. The V and J ends lost 7 bases and 4 bases respectively, with 22 bases between them. The CDR3 spans 16 residues. Germline V gene lookup returns CDR1 MDHEN and CDR2 SYDVKM. CDR3 sequence reads: CASTFSSRAGSTEAFF. DNA for the CDR3: TGTGCCAGCACTTTTAGTTCGAGGGCGGGTAGCACTGAAGCTTTCTTT.

This clonotype was seen repeatedly, ten times or more. The CDR3 spells CATSETQGGETQYF. The DNA of the CDR3 is TGTGCCACCAGTGAAACACAGGGGGGGGAGACCCAGTACTTC. J is TRBJ2-5 and V is TRBV24-1, with D perhaps matching TRBD1 (8 bases). CDR3 length: 14 amino acids. V lost 4 bases to trimming and J lost 5 bases, with 13 bases between them. Germline loops: CDR1 KGHDR, CDR2 SFDVKD.